Listed here are 15 T cell receptor beta chains from one sample, sequenced in a study of human T cells and chemical hapten exposure. MiXCR, applied by TCRdb to the RACE reads, yields one record per CDR3 protein. The repertoire holds approximately 400,000 distinct CDR3 sequences, with around 5.5% as singletons. Time point specified: pre-sensitization, week 0. Treatment here: therapeutic diphenylcyclopropenone sensitization with weekly scalp DPC. The sequenced sample was whole blood, obtained in connection with sensitization to the hapten diphenylcyclopropenone (DPC). These receptors originate from a woman in her fifties or sixties with alopecia areata. Some clones in this sample may be carry-over from other donors' samples.

The CDR3 region has the DNA TGTGCCAGCAGTTCTGCTTTAGGGGGGGGCAGCTCCTACGAGCAGTACTTC. As protein: CASSSALGGGSSYEQYF. The chain is built from TRBV27 and TRBJ2-7; a weak D match, TRBD2 (7 bases). The CDR3 spans 17 residues. Trimming took off 4 bases at V and 0 bases at J, with 19 bases between the two ends. Germline-derived CDR1 and CDR2 are MNHEY and SMNVEV (reference sequence).

This clonotype has only a few counts. This sequence joins TRBV6-1 and TRBJ1-5; 9 positions match TRBD1. CDR3 length equals 15 residues. The junction had 6 bases not matched to a gene; V was cut back by 4 bases and J by 5 bases. Germline V gives CDR1 MNHNS, CDR2 SASEGT. CDR3 region: CASSVMGQGDQPQHF. In nucleotides, the CDR3 is TGTGCCAGCAGTGTAATGGGACAGGGCGATCAGCCCCAGCATTTT.

This clonotype was seen a handful of times. The chain couples TRBV6-5 to TRBJ2-2; 11 nucleotides agree with TRBD1. Germline V CDR1 and CDR2: MNHEY, SVGAGI. Trimming at V came to 11 bases and at J to 5 bases, leaving 7 bases not matched to a gene. This CDR3 contains 14 residues. The chain's CDR3 is CAGGQGAGTGELFF. In nucleotides, the CDR3 is TGTGCCGGAGGACAGGGGGCGGGAACCGGGGAGCTGTTTTTT.

The chain joins TRBV7-2 to TRBJ1-6, with D unclear. CDR3 size: 15 residues. Trimming removed 5 bases at V and 7 bases at J, with 15 bases between. Germline V lookup: CDR1 SGHTA, CDR2 FQGNSA. CDR3 sequence: CASSPDGRKNSPLHF. DNA for the CDR3: TGTGCCAGCAGCCCGGACGGGAGGAAGAATTCACCCCTCCACTTT.

The table lists this clonotype with many counts. This chain connects TRBV7-2 to TRBJ1-5, with D maybe TRBD1 (5 bases). Germline-derived CDR1 and CDR2 are SGHTA and FQGNSA. Trimming removed 4 bases at V and 4 bases at J, with 8 bases between. CDR3 length: 13 residues. The CDR3 DNA is TGTGCCAGCAGCTGGGCAGGGAATCAGCCCCAGCATTTT. Its protein product is CASSWAGNQPQHF.

The genes are TRBV7-8 and TRBJ2-5; tentative D call: TRBD2 (5 bases). This CDR3 comprises 16 residues. Trimming cost V 2 bases and J 7 bases, with 20 bases left between them. Germline-derived CDR1 and CDR2 are SGHVS and FQNEAQ. The CDR3 here is CASSLNGVASPRTQYF. CDR3 sequence (DNA): TGTGCCAGCAGCTTAAATGGAGTAGCGAGCCCCCGGACCCAGTACTTC.

The chain links TRBV6-2 or TRBV6-3 to TRBJ2-1, with TRBD2 matching over 8 bases. Trimming took 6 bases from V and 3 from J; bases not matched to a gene: 4. CDR1 is MNHEY, CDR2 SVGEGT, per germline. The CDR3 contains 14 residues. The CDR3 region has the DNA TGTGCCAGCAGACCTAGCGGGTACTACAATGAGCAGTTCTTC. Residues: CASRPSGYYNEQFF.

This clonotype was counted only a few times. CDR3 in amino acids: CASSFPSGSFAEQYF. The CDR3 bases are TGTGCCAGCAGTTTCCCTAGCGGGAGTTTCGCCGAGCAGTACTTC. The chain joins TRBV28 to TRBJ2-7; 10 bases agree with TRBD2. From germline, CDR1 is MDHEN and CDR2 SYDVKM. The ends lost 3 bases at V and 6 bases at J; junction bases unmatched: 8. The CDR3 consists of 15 residues.

The chain employs TRBV2 and TRBJ2-1, with D tentatively TRBD2 (6 bases). Germline V gene data show CDR1 as SNHLY and CDR2 as FYNNEI. Trimming stripped 6 bases from V and 0 bases from J, with 15 bases between. The CDR3 extends over 16 amino acids. The CDR3 spells CASRAGTGGSYNEQFF. The CDR3 DNA sequence: TGTGCCAGCAGAGCCGGGACTGGGGGCTCCTACAATGAGCAGTTCTTC.

This clonotype was counted ten times or more. V and J are TRBV6-5 and TRBJ2-5, with a possible D match to TRBD1 (6 bases). CDR3 length: 13 amino acids. Germline CDR1 reads MNHEY; CDR2 reads SVGAGI. V lost 4 bases, J lost 4 bases, and 10 bases lay in between. The CDR3 is CASSSAGVETQYF. The CDR3 DNA sequence: TGTGCCAGCAGTTCGGCAGGGGTAGAGACCCAGTACTTC.

Note on this clonotype: A much more abundant neighbour one base away suggests this may be a read error. The chain couples TRBV7-9 to TRBJ2-2, with D unresolved. The V and J ends lost 1 base and 4 bases respectively, with 4 bases between them. The CDR3 extends over 13 amino acids. Per germline, CDR1 SEHNR and CDR2 FQNEAQ (reference sequence). The CDR3 here is CASSLETTGELFF. The CDR3 coding sequence is TGTGCCAGCAGCTTAGAAACCACCGGGGAGCTGTTTTTT.

The V and J genes are TRBV6-1 and TRBJ1-6; the D is unclear. Trimming took 5 bases from V and 8 from J, leaving 13 bases between them. The CDR3 runs 14 residues. Looked up from germline, CDR1 is MNHNS and CDR2 is SASEGT. The CDR3 region is CASSFWGMDSPLHF. Here the CDR3 DNA reads TGTGCCAGCAGTTTCTGGGGTATGGATTCACCCCTCCACTTT.

The V call is TRBV29-1, the J call TRBJ1-1; possibly TRBD1 for D (5 bases). V lost 3 bases to trimming and J lost 7 bases, with 12 bases between them. The CDR3 has 12 amino acids. Germline-derived CDR1 and CDR2 are SQVTM and ANQGSEA. Written as DNA, the CDR3 is TGCAGCGTTGAGCGGGGGAGGGTTGAAGCTTTCTTT. Amino acids: CSVERGRVEAFF.

Many counts were recorded for this clonotype. The V and J genes are TRBV3-1 and TRBJ1-1, with D tentatively TRBD1 (6 bases). The CDR3 sequence is 14 residues long. Germline CDR1 reads LGHDT; CDR2 reads YNNKEL (reference sequence). Trimming removed 8 bases at V and 7 bases at J, with 20 bases between. CDR3: CASGSRDKGLEAFF. The CDR3 DNA follows: TGTGCCAGCGGTTCCCGGGACAAAGGTCTTGAAGCTTTCTTT.

The rearrangement links TRBV15 to TRBJ2-5; 7 positions agree with TRBD2. V dropped 1 base and J dropped 4; count of bases not matched to a gene: 9. The CDR3 loop spans 16 amino acids. Germline lookup yields CDR1 LNHNV and CDR2 YYDKDF (reference sequence). CDR3 loop: CATSRGSREVGETQYF. CDR3 nucleotides: TGTGCCACCAGCAGAGGCTCTCGGGAGGTAGGAGAGACCCAGTACTTC.